The source of this TCR beta chain is a study of blood T cell repertoires in COVID-19. Study overall: Whether acute or convalescent, the COVID-19 samples came from the United States, Italy and Spain. PBMCs, B-cell-depleted T cells, or T cells provided the cDNA or gDNA that made up the material.

Cohorts were based on clinical histories the participants reported. Repertoires were generated with immunoSEQ multiplex PCR, while TCRdb's copy carries only in-frame clones and drops some. The sample consists of approximately 200,000 clones, around 91% of them appearing once. Sequencing used PBMCs or T cells enriched from blood (not recorded which). The receptor was derived from a woman aged 18-35 years in a cohort exposed to, infected with or recovered from COVID-19 (not recorded which).

The CDR3 loop is CSASGDNVNTEAFF. The CDR3 nucleotides are TGCAGTGCTAGTGGGGACAACGTTAACACTGAAGCTTTCTTT. V usage is TRBV20-1 and J usage is TRBJ1-1; TRBD1 is a possible D gene (6 bases). The CDR3 contains 14 residues. Trimming pared 3 bases from V and 2 bases from J, leaving 13 bases between. Germline CDR1 and CDR2: DFQATT and SNEGSKA (reference sequence).